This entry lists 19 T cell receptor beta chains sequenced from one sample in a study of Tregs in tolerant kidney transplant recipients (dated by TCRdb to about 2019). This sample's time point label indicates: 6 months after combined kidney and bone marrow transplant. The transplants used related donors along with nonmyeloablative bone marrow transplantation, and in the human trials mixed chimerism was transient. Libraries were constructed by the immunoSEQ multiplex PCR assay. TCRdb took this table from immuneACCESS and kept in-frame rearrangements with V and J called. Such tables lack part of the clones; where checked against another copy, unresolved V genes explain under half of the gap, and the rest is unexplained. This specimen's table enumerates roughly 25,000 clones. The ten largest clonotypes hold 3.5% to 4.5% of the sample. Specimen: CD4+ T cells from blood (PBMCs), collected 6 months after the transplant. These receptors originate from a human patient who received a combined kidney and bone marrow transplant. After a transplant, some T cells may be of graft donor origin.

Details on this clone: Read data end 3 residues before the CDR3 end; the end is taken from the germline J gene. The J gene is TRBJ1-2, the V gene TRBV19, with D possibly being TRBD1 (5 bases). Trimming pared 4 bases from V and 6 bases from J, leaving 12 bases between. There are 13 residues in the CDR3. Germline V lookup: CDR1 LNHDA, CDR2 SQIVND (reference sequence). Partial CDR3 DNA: TGTGCCAGTAGTAGGGGCAGGGTTGATGGC. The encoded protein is CASSRGRVDG. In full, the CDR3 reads CASSRGRVDGYTF.

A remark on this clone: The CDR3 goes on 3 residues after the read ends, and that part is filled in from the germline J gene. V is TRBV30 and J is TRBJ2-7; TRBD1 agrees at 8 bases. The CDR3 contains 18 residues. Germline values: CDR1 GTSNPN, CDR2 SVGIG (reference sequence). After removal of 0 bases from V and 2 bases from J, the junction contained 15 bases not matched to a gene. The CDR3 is CAWSVKLGYGQGPYEQYF. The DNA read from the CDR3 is TGTGCCTGGAGTGTAAAATTGGGATATGGACAGGGTCCCTACGAG.

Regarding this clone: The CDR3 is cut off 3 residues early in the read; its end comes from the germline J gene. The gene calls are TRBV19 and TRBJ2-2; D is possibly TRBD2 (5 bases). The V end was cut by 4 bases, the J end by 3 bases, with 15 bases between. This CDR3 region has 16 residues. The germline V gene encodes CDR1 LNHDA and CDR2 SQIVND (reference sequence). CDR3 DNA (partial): TGTGCCAGTAGTACCCCTTACCCGGGGTACACCGGGGAG. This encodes CASSTPYPGYTGE. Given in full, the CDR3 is CASSTPYPGYTGELFF.

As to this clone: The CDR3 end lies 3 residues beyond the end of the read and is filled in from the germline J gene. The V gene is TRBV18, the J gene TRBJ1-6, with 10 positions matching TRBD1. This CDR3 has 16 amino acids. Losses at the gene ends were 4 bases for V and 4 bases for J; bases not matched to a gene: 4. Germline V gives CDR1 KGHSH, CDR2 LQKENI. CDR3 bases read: TGTGCCAGCTCACGACCGGGACAGGGGTATAATTCACCC. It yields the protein CASSRPGQGYNSP. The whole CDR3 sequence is CASSRPGQGYNSPLHF. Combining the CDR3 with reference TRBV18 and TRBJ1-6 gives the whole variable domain NAGVMQNPRHLVRRRGQEARLRCSPMKGHSHVYWYRQLPEEGLKFMVYLQKENIIDESGMPKERFSAEFPKEGPSILRIQQVVRGDSAAYFCASSRPGQGYNSPLHFGNGTRLTVT.

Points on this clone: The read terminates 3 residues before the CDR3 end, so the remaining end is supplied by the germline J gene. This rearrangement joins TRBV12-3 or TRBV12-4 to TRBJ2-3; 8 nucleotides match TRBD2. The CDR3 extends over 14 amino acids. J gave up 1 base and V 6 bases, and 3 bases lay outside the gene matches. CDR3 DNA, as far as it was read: TGTGCCAGCAGCCTTAGCGGGGGCACAGATACG. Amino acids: CASSLSGGTDT. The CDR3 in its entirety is CASSLSGGTDTQYF.

Here the CDR3 reads CSAGAGTRKVNEQFF. Partial CDR3 DNA: TGCAGTGCTGGTGCCGGGACTAGGAAAGTCAATGAG. The V gene is TRBV20-1, the J gene TRBJ2-1; 8 bases agree with TRBD2. The CDR3 end lies 3 residues beyond the end of the read and is filled in from the germline J gene. With V trimmed by 5 bases and J by 6 bases, 12 bases remained unmatched. Germline V lookup: CDR1 DFQATT, CDR2 SNEGSKA (reference sequence). The CDR3 has 15 amino acids.

The CDR3 region is CASSLVASSGKAFF. The sequenced CDR3 bases are TGTGCCAGCAGCTTGGTCGCGTCCTCAGGGAAA. The chain recombines TRBV5-6 with TRBJ1-1, with a possible D match to TRBD1 (5 bases). The CDR3 end lies 3 residues beyond the end of the read and is filled in from the germline J gene. Germline CDR1 is SGHDT and CDR2 is YYEEEE. This CDR3 comprises 14 residues.

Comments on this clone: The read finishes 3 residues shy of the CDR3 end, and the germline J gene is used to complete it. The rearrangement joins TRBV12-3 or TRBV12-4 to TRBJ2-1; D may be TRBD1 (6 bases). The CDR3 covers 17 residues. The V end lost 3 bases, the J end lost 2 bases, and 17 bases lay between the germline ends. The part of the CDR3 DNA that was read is TGTGCCAGCAGTTTTTGGAAGGGGCAGGGGACCTACAATGAG. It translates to CASSFWKGQGTYNE. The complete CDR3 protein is CASSFWKGQGTYNEQFF.

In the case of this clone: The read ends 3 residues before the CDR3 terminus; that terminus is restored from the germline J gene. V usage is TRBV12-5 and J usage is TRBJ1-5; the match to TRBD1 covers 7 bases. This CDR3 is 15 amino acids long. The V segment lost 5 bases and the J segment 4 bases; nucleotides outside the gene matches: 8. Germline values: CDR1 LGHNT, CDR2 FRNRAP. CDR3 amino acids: CASGPRSGGNQPQHF. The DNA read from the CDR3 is TGTGCTAGTGGTCCCCGGTCAGGGGGTAATCAGCCC.

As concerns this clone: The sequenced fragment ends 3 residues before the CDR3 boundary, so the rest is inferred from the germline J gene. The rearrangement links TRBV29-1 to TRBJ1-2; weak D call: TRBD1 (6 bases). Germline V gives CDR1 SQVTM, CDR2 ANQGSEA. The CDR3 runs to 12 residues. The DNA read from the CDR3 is TGCAGCGTTCCGACAGGTGCCTACGGC. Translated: CSVPTGAYG. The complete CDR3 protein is CSVPTGAYGYTF. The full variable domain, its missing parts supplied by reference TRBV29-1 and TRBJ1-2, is SAVISQKPSRDICQRGTSLTIQCQVDSQVTMMFWYRQQPGQSLTLIATANQGSEATYESGFVIDKFPISRPNLTFSTLTVSNMSPEDSSIYLCSVPTGAYGYTFGSGTRLTVV.

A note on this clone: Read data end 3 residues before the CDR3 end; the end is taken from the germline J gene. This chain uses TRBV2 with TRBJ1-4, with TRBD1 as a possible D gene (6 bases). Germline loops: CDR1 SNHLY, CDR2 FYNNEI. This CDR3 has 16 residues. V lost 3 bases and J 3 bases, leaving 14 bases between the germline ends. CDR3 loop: CASSERGRRANEKLFF. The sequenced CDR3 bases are TGTGCCAGCAGTGAGAGGGGGAGACGGGCTAATGAAAAA. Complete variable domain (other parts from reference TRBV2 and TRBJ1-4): EPEVTQTPSHQVTQMGQEVILRCVPISNHLYFYWYRQILGQKVEFLVSFYNNEISEKSEIFDDQFSVERPDGSNFTLKIRSTKLEDSAMYFCASSERGRRANEKLFFGSGTQLSVL.

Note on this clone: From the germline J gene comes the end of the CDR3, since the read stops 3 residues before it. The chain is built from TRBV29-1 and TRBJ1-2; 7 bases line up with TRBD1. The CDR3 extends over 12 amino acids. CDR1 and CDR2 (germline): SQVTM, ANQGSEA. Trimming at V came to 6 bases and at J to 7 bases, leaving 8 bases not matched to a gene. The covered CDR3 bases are TGCAGCGTCGACAGGGAAAGTGGTGGC. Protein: CSVDRESGG. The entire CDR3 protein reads CSVDRESGGYTF.

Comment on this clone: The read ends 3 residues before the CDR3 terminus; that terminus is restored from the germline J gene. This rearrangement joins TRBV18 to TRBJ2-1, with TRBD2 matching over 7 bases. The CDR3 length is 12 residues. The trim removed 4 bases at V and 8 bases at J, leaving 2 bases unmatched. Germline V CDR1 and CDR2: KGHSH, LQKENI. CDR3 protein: CASSLTSDEQFF. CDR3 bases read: TGTGCCAGCTCACTCACTAGCGATGAG.

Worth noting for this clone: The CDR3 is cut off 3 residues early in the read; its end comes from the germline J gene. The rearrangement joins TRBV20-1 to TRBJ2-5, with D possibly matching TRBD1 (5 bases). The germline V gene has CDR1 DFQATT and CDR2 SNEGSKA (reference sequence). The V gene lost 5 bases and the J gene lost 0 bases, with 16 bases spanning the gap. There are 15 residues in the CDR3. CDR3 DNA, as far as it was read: TGCAGTGCTGGAAAGGGGCCGAGCAACCAAGAGACC. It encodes CSAGKGPSNQET. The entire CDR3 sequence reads CSAGKGPSNQETQYF.

Partial CDR3 DNA: TGTGCCAGCAGCTTGGGGGGCCAAGAGACC. This translates into CASSLGGQET. In full, the CDR3 is CASSLGGQETQYF. The chain couples TRBV7-2 to TRBJ2-5; D possibly corresponds to TRBD2 (6 bases). The read stops 3 residues short of the end of the CDR3; the missing end is completed from the germline J gene. Germline lookup yields CDR1 SGHTA and CDR2 FQGNSA. The CDR3 sequence is 13 residues long. Trimming stripped 3 bases from V and 1 base from J, with 6 bases between.

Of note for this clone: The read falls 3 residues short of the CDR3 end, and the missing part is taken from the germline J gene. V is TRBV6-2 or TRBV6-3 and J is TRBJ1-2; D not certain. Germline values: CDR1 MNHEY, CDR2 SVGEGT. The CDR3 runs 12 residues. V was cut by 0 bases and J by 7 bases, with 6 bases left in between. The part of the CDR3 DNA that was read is TGTGCCAGCAGTTACTCGATGCGTGGC. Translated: CASSYSMRG. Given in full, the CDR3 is CASSYSMRGYTF.

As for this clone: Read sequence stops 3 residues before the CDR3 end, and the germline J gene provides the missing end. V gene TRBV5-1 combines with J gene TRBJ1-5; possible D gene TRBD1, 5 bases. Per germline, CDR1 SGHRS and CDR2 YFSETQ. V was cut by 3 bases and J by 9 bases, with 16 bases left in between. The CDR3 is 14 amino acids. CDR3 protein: CASSSGTLEGPQHF. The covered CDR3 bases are TGCGCCAGCAGCTCCGGGACTTTGGAGGGGCCC.

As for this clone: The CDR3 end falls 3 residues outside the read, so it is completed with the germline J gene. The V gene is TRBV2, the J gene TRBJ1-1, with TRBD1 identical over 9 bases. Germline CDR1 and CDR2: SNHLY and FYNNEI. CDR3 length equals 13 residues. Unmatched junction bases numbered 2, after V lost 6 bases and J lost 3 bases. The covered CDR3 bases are TGTGCCAGCAGGGGACAGGGAGACACTGAA. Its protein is CASRGQGDTE. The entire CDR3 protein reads CASRGQGDTEAFF.

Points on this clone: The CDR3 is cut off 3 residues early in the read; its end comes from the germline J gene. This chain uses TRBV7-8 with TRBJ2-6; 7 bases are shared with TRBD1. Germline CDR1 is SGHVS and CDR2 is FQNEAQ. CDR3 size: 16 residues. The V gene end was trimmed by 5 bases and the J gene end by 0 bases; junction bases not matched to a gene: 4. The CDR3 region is CASSPGQHSGANVLTF. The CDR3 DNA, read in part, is TGTGCCAGCAGCCCGGGACAGCACTCTGGGGCCAACGTC.